This TCR beta chain comes out of a study of blood T cell repertoires in COVID-19. About the study: COVID-19 samples from acute and convalescent phases originated in the United States, Italy and Spain. Sample material is recorded as cDNA or gDNA derived from T cells, B-cell-depleted T cells, or PBMCs.

Germline V gene lookup returns CDR1 SGHTA and CDR2 FQGTGA. There are 14 residues in the CDR3. Losses at the gene ends were 5 bases for V and 4 bases for J; bases not matched to a gene: 6. Per the original methods: Reference gene primer amplification in the assay estimated nucleated cell counts. Sequencing was performed with immunoSEQ multiplex PCR; in TCRdb, only in-frame clones are kept and a portion is missing. Clone size and the V and J calls come from that table; the DNA yielded D and trimming. In the table there are 470,000 or so clones, 80% to 90% of which are singletons. The TCR sequence derives from a human donor in a cohort sampled during active COVID-19. The genes are TRBV7-3 and TRBJ1-2; TRBD1 agrees at 8 bases. Sequenced: peripheral blood. This CDR3 is CASSVGGTGYGYTF. CDR3 bases: TGTGCCAGCAGCGTGGGAGGGACAGGCTATGGCTACACCTTC. Combining the CDR3 with reference TRBV7-3 and TRBJ1-2 gives the whole variable domain GAGVSQTPSNKVTEKGKYVELRCDPISGHTALYWYRQSLGQGPEFLIYFQGTGAADDSGLPNDRFFAVRPEGSVSTLKIQRTERGDSAVYLCASSVGGTGYGYTFGSGTRLTVV.